Each of the 16 T cell receptor beta chains below was sequenced from the same sample in a study of T cells expressing NK-cell markers. TCRdb re-called the 5' RACE reads and shows each CDR3 protein once, DNA omitted. The clone table shows roughly 350,000 distinct CDR3 sequences, with the ten largest holding around 5.3%. The sample consisted of blood T cells: a sorted CD56 or NKG2C T cell subset, CD4+ or CD8+ T cells, or bulk PBMC T cells (not recorded which). The receptors were sampled from a man aged 18 to 69 in good health.

This chain joins TRBV6-2 or TRBV6-3 and TRBJ1-1; the TCRdb D gene call, TRBD1, has no DNA to confirm it. Germline CDR1 reads MNHEY; CDR2 reads SVGEGT. The CDR3 spans 16 residues. The CDR3 reads CASSTGTGAPNTEAFF.

The CDR3 is CATSTSPQETQYF. The rearrangement links TRBV7-9 to TRBJ2-5; TCRdb's D call, TRBD2, is unchecked because there is no DNA. Germline V gives CDR1 SEHNR, CDR2 FQNEAQ (reference sequence). The CDR3 contains 13 residues.

The V gene is TRBV11-2, the J gene TRBJ2-5. Germline assignment: CDR1 SGHAT and CDR2 FQNNGV. The CDR3 is 15 amino acids. CDR3 protein: CASSLAAARQETQYF.

The rearrangement joins TRBV4-2 to TRBJ1-2; lacking DNA, the TRBD1 call made by TCRdb goes unchecked. From germline, CDR1 is LGHNA and CDR2 YNFKEQ. The CDR3 consists of 16 residues. CDR3 in amino acids: CASSQDPTAANYGYTF.

J is TRBJ2-5 and V is TRBV5-1; TCRdb's D call, TRBD2, is unchecked because there is no DNA. This CDR3 contains 16 residues. Germline V gene data show CDR1 as SGHRS and CDR2 as YFSETQ. The CDR3: CASSLRVGGPQETQYF. Variable domain in full (rest from reference TRBV5-1 and TRBJ2-5): KAGVTQTPRYLIKTRGQQVTLSCSPISGHRSVSWYQQTPGQGLQFLFEYFSETQRNKGNFPGRFSGRQFSNSRSEMNVSTLELGDSALYLCASSLRVGGPQETQYFGPGTRLLVL.

CDR3 loop: CASSYRSGVGIDTQYF. The chain links TRBV6-5 to TRBJ2-3; TCRdb proposes TRBD1, but this gene call is untestable without DNA. CDR3 size: 16 residues. Germline CDR1 reads MNHEY; CDR2 reads SVGAGI.

The rearrangement links TRBV4-1 to TRBJ2-3. The germline CDR1 and CDR2 sequences are MGHRA and YSYEKL. The CDR3 totals 15 residues. The CDR3 reads CASSPVTGSTDTQYF.

The gene calls are TRBV7-3 and TRBJ1-6; TCRdb's D call of TRBD1 is untestable without DNA. The CDR3 consists of 14 residues. Looked up from germline, CDR1 is SGHTA and CDR2 is FQGTGA. The CDR3 here is CASSSTGARSPLHF.

The rearrangement links TRBV28 to TRBJ2-5. This CDR3 is 15 amino acids long. Germline CDR1 and CDR2: MDHEN and SYDVKM. The CDR3 sequence is CASSPSADPRETQYF.

CDR3 protein: CSARAGGSSYEQYF. The chain combines TRBV20-1 with TRBJ2-7; as DNA is missing, the TRBD1 call by TCRdb cannot be tested. Germline CDR1 and CDR2: DFQATT and SNEGSKA (reference sequence). CDR3 size: 14 residues.

The V and J genes are TRBV25-1 and TRBJ1-3. The CDR3 contains 13 residues. CDR1 is MGHDK and CDR2 is SYGVNS in the germline V gene. The CDR3 spells CASSEWVGNTIYF.

The gene calls are TRBV20-1 and TRBJ2-7; TCRdb's D gene call, TRBD2, goes unchecked for lack of DNA. Germline-derived CDR1 and CDR2 are DFQATT and SNEGSKA (reference sequence). The CDR3 totals 14 residues. CDR3: CSATPGTSGVEQYF.

The J gene is TRBJ2-7, the V gene TRBV3-1; TCRdb proposes TRBD1, but this gene call is untestable without DNA. This CDR3 contains 15 residues. The germline V gene has CDR1 LGHDT and CDR2 YNNKEL (reference sequence). CDR3 loop: CASSQAVGIPLEQYF.

The gene calls are TRBV12-5 and TRBJ2-7. CDR1 and CDR2 (germline): LGHNT, FRNRAP. The CDR3 consists of 16 residues. CDR3 protein: CASGLYTAALSYEQYF.

V usage is TRBV29-1 and J usage is TRBJ1-2; as DNA is missing, the TRBD1 call by TCRdb cannot be tested. Germline loops: CDR1 SQVTM, CDR2 ANQGSEA. The CDR3 spans 14 residues. CDR3 sequence: CSVPTKGTGRGYTF.

The chain couples TRBV25-1 to TRBJ2-5; TCRdb reports TRBD1, a call that lacks DNA to check it against. This CDR3 comprises 16 residues. In germline, CDR1 is MGHDK, CDR2 SYGVNS. CDR3 residues: CASSEGTVYAGETQYF.